The subject of this entry is one T cell receptor (beta chain). The antigen it binds to is not known. There are no base qualities to consult, and no much larger clone falls within one base. The data belong to a study of cytomegalovirus exposure and HLA in healthy donors (dated by TCRdb to 2015 to 2018). Broadly, across the study: According to an earlier analysis of several hundred of the donors, about 170 million T cells yielded some 110 million unique TCR beta sequences and approximately 280 Gb of sequence data. In a later genetic analysis, genome-wide SNP genotypes for about three fifths of the 666 donors were used, and that subset was treated as a discovery cohort. The number of typed donors differed by locus: roughly 629-640 for A, B, C, DRB1 and DQB1; approximately 520 for DQA1; over 600 for DPA1; and about 450 for DPB1. A separate validation cohort of over a hundred different subjects was used in addition to the 666-subject first cohort. To predict cytomegalovirus infection status, the study combined high-throughput TCR immunosequencing, statistical association of individual TCRs with disease status, and machine learning. To study patterns of TCR occurrence, a later analysis re-analyzed previously published TCR beta repertoires from several hundred donors and added high-resolution HLA genotyping. Rather than using new phenotypic data, the later analysis identified candidate immune exposures from TCR beta sequences and from how often those sequences occurred across donors. Donor age, sex, ethnicity and CMV serostatus were compiled together with the repertoire data. HLA typing included class I and class II loci at four-digit resolution. Among 350 to 400 genotyped donors of the cohort, an average of approximately 250,000 unique TCR beta nucleotide sequences were sequenced per donor, 15% to 20% of them non-productive. To decide whether each TCR beta V gene segment behaved as functional or pseudogenic, an earlier analysis of several hundred of the donors relied on high-throughput TCR beta sequencing. Using immunosequencing, the study profiled T cell repertoires from about 610 subjects and related those repertoires to cytomegalovirus serostatus. Every discovery cohort repertoire had been produced on one sequencing platform. About 320 gigabases of sequencing data and approximately 85 million unique TCR sequences were included in an early release covering about 600 HLA-typed donors. Among the roughly 370 genotyped donors, about 83% belonged to the genetic ancestry cluster associated with self-reported Caucasian donors. The study was designed to test whether signatures of past pathogen exposure could be identified by cataloging public T cell receptors. A handful of DR-DQ haplotypes were handled as single units for association and clustering because linkage in the cohort was strong.

The method behind the library was the immunoSEQ multiplex PCR assay. For the multiplex PCR, a mixture combining 60 forward primers for TCR Vbeta segments and 13 reverse primers for TCR Jbeta segments was used. The CDR3 region of rearranged TCR beta genes was amplified from genomic DNA with a multiplex PCR assay. Amplified TCR beta libraries were sequenced as 87-base-pair reads on the Illumina HiSeq System. Per the source publication's procedure: Across the roughly 640 repertoires, a later analysis counted tens of millions of unique TCR beta chains, 9 million to 14 million of which were shared by at least two donors. To remove PCR and sequencing errors, raw reads were error-corrected and collapsed into unique sequences using a nearest-neighbor algorithm that merged closely related sequences. Alignment of CDR3 sequences to IMGT reference sequences was used to assign V, D and J gene segments. For a sequence to be retained, a match of at least six nucleotides to both a V gene segment and a J gene segment was required. A rearrangement was called productive if the CDR3 had no stop codons and remained in frame with V and J, and every other rearrangement was called non-productive. CDR3 was defined according to IMGT convention as the region running from the second conserved V-encoded cysteine to the conserved J-encoded phenylalanine. Sequences without an unambiguous match to a single V gene segment were excluded from the earlier analysis of 450 to 750 of the donors. An earlier analysis of 587 of the donors classified V segments as functional when productive rearrangements were above 56.7% and as segregating when the standard deviation between donors was above 5%. A statistical classification framework was built to diagnose cytomegalovirus status from the catalog of TCR beta chain sequences. In a later analysis, V and J genes were assigned by comparing TCR nucleotide sequences against IMGT/GENE-DB human TR gene sequences. The TCRdist pipeline was used in a later analysis to assign CDR3 sequences and most-parsimonious VDJ recombination scenarios. In a later analysis, each TCR beta chain was defined by its CDR3 amino acid sequence together with its V-gene family, and reads without a unique V-gene family were excluded. In a later analysis, a few hundred highly shared, low-generation-probability nucleotide sequences were removed to address suspected cross-contamination and a sequencing artifact. A later analysis calculated a clonal expansion index for each public chain from normalized within-repertoire ranks of inferred template counts. A later analysis computed generation probabilities with a VDJ recombination model fitted to out-of-frame rearrangements, and checked the results against IGoR. In a later analysis, TCR-TCR, TCR-HLA and TCR-CMV co-occurrence was scored with hypergeometric tests, and a repertoire-size bias correction was applied to TCR pairs. In a later analysis, false discovery rates were estimated by permuting HLA or CMV assignments 20 times. In a later analysis, co-occurring TCRs were grouped using DBSCAN, with TCRdist sequence similarity added in when clustering inside HLA-allele-positive subsets. Repertoires with fewer than 30,000 or more than 120,000 public chains, plus five repertoires with anomalous nucleotide sharing, were excluded from co-occurrence clustering. Held by TCRdb, this immuneACCESS table contains in-frame sequences only and omits some clones. Under half of the omission traces to an unresolved V gene where checked; the cause of the rest is unknown. The D gene and trimming were derived from the DNA, and the V and J assignments and clone size from that table. The sample table contains roughly 250,000 clones; only one count was recorded for 80% of them. About 0.28% of the sample lies in the top ten.

The CDR3 runs 15 amino acids, cysteine and phenylalanine included. The sequence is cut down to CDR3 DNA, 45 bases in frame from base 1. CDR1 is given as MDHEN and CDR2 as SYDVKM, both from the germline V gene. V drops 5 bases and J drops 6 bases, leaving 20 bases in between. Overall results and qualifications from the work: Because some donors lacked HLA typing at each locus, the association tests relied only on the typed subset. A total of 150 to 200 TCR beta chains were listed by the study as associated with cytomegalovirus. The 87-base-pair reads could not distinguish some IMGT-functional V segments, including TRBV6-2 and TRBV6-3, so those segments were excluded. A later analysis found that TCR association rates varied across HLA loci, with DRB1 alleles showing the most associated TCRs and HLA-C alleles the fewest. Most TCR sequences were observed very rarely across donors, whereas some public TCRs were present in many individuals. The presence/absence analyses assumed that sequencing depth was roughly uniform across donors, and that assumption may not be true. Correlated functional status among segregating V segments might be attributable to linkage disequilibrium, but an unknown experimental factor could not be ruled out. V-gene and J-gene trimming of TCR beta chains was associated with a missense DCLRE1C variant in a later genetic analysis, and the association was replicated in an independent cohort. The classifier was reported to diagnose cytomegalovirus status with high specificity and sensitivity in both the original cohort and the validation cohort. When HLA alleles, especially DR and DQ, strongly co-occurred, TCR associations were difficult to assign to individual alleles. A cluster of highly shared sequence variants was judged likely to represent a technical artifact of the sequencing pipeline. Because counts were too low, approximately 15 rarely observed V segments, including chromosome 9 orphons, were excluded from the earlier analysis of around 590 of the donors. Immune exposure information for the cohort was limited to CMV serostatus. A few of the identified cytomegalovirus-associated TCR beta chains were confirmed in vitro to be specific for cytomegalovirus antigens. At a false discovery rate of 0.05, a later analysis linked approximately 18,000 TCR beta sequences to specific HLA alleles. It was suggested by the authors that the approach could potentially be generalized to other disease states and immunological phenotypes. A later analysis found that HLA-associated TCR beta chains were more clonally expanded and had lower generation probabilities than equally common non-associated chains. In a later analysis, several top co-occurrence clusters were reported to appear linked to parvovirus B19, influenza, CMV and Epstein-Barr virus. Compared with the 666-donor mean, donors in an Asian-associated ancestry cluster had fewer N-insertions in productive TCRs, according to a later genetic analysis. A further reported finding was that TCR beta sequences accurately predicted the HLA-A and HLA-B alleles for most subjects in the first cohort. Broadly in line with IMGT annotations, most TCR beta V segments showed up in productive rearrangements about 90% or about 30% of the time in an earlier analysis of several hundred of the donors. Only TCR beta chains were sequenced in this cohort, and the absence of alpha or paired-chain data limited detectable features. According to a later analysis, most CMV-associated TCR beta chains appeared to be HLA-restricted, and the HLA associations seemed to be driven largely by CMV exposure.

The cohort was made up of hundreds of healthy bone marrow donors. Cohort members were all nominally healthy when sampled, although unrecorded immune exposures were likely present. The donor was CMV seronegative and was included in the group of 352 seronegative cohort members. Every donor gave a peripheral blood sample, and the peripheral blood mononuclear cells from that sample were used for TCR beta sequencing. The Qiagen DNeasy Blood Extraction Kit was used to extract genomic DNA from the blood cell samples. This sequence was found in a girl aged 2 to 10 in good health and CMV-seronegative. Material for sequencing was PBMCs. The rearrangement joined TRBV28 to TRBJ2-7; the best D guess is TRBD1, with 6 bases matching. The nucleotides are TGTGCCAGCAGTACCGGCTCACAGGGCCCACCCGAGCAGTACTTC. Translated, this is CASSTGSQGPPEQYF.